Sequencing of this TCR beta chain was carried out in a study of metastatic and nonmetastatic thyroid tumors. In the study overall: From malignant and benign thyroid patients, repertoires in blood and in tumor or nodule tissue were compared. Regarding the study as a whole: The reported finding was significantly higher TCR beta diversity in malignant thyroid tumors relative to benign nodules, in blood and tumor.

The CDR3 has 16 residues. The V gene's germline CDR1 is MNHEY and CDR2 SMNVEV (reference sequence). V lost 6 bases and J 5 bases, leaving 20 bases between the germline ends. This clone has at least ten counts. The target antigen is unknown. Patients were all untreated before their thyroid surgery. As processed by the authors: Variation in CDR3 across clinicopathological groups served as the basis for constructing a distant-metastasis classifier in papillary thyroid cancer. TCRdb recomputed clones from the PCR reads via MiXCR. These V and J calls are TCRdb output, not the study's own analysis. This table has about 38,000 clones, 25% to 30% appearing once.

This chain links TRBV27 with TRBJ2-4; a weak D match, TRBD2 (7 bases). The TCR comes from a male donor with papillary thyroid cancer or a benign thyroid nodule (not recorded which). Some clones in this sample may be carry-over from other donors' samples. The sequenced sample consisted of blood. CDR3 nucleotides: TGTGCCAGCAGCCTTCAAGGGGGGGTCGCCGAAAACATTCAGTACTTC. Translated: CASSLQGGVAENIQYF.